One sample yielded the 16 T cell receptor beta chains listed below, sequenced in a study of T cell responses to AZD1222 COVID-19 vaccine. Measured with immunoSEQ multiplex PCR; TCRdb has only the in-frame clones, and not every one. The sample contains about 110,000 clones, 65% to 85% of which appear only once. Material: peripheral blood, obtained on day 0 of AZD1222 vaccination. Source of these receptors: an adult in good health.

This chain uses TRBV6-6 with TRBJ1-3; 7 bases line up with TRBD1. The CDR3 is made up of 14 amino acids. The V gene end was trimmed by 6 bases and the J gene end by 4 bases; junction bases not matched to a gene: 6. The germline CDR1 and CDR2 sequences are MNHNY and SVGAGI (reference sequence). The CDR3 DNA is TGTGCCAGCAGCCCGCAGACAGGGGGAAACACCATATATTTT. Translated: CASSPQTGGNTIYF.

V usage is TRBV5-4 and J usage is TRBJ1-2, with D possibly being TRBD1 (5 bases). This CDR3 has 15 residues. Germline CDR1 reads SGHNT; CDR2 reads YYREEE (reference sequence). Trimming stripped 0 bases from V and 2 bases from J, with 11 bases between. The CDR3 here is CASSLEGAANYGYTF. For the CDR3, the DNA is TGTGCCAGCAGCTTGGAAGGGGCAGCAAACTATGGCTACACCTTC.

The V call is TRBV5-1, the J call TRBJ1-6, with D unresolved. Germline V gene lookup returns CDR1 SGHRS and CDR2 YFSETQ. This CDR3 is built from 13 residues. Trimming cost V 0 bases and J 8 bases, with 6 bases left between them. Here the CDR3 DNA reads TGCGCCAGCAGCTTGGCCGAGGATTCACCCCTCCACTTT. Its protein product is CASSLAEDSPLHF.

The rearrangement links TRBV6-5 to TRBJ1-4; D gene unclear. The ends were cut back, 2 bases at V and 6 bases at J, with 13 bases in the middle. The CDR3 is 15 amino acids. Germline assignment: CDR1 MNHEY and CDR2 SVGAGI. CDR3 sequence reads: CASSYGGGRDEKLFF. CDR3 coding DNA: TGTGCCAGCAGTTACGGAGGAGGTCGGGATGAAAAACTGTTTTTT.

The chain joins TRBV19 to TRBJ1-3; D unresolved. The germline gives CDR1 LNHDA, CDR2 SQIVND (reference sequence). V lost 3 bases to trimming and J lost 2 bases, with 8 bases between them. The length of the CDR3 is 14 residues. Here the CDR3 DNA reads TGTGCCAGTAGTATCTTGGCAACTGGAAACACCATATATTTT. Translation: CASSILATGNTIYF.

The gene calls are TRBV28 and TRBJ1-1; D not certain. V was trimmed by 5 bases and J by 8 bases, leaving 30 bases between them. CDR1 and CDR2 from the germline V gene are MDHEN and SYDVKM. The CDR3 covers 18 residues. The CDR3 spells CASSPPFPREYSHSEAFF. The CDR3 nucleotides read TGTGCCAGCAGTCCCCCCTTTCCTCGGGAGTATTCTCATTCCGAAGCTTTCTTT.

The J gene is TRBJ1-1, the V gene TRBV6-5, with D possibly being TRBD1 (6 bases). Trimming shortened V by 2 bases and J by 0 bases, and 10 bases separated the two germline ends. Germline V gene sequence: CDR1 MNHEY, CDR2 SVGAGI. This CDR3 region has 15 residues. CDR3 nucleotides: TGTGCCAGCAGTTACAGGGGGAACGTGAACACTGAAGCTTTCTTT. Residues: CASSYRGNVNTEAFF.

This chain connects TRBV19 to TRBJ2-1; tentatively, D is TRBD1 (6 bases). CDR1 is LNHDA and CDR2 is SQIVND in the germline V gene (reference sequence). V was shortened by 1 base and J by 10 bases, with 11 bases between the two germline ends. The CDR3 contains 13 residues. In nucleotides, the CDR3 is TGTGCCAGTAGTATAGGGGGGCGAAGGGAGCAGTTCTTC. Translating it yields CASSIGGRREQFF.

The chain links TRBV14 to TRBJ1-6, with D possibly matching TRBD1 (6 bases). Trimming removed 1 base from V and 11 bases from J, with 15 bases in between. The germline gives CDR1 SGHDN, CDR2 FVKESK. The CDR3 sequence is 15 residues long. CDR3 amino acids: CASSQAFGRGTPLHF. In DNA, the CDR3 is TGTGCCAGCAGCCAAGCCTTCGGCAGGGGTACACCCCTCCACTTT. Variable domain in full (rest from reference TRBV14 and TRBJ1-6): EAGVTQFPSHSVIEKGQTVTLRCDPISGHDNLYWYRRVMGKEIKFLLHFVKESKQDESGMPNNRFLAERTGGTYSTLKVQPAELEDSGVYFCASSQAFGRGTPLHFGNGTRLTVT.

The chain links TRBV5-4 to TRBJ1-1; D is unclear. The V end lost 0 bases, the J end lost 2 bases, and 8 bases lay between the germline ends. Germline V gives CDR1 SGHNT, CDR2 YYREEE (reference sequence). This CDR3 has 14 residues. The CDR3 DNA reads TGTGCCAGCAGCTTGGCCTCTACAAACACTGAAGCTTTCTTT. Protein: CASSLASTNTEAFF.

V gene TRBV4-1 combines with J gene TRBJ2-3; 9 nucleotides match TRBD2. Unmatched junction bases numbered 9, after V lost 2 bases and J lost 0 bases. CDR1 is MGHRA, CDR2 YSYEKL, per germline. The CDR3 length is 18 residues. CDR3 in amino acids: CASSQQGTSLSSTDTQYF. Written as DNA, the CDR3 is TGCGCCAGCAGCCAACAAGGGACTAGCCTGTCTAGCACAGATACGCAGTATTTT.

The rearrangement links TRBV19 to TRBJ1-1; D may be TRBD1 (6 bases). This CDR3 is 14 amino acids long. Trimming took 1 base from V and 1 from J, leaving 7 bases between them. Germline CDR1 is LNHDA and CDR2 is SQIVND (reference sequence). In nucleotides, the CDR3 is TGTGCCAGTAGTATAGCAGGGGAGAACACTGAAGCTTTCTTT. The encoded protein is CASSIAGENTEAFF.

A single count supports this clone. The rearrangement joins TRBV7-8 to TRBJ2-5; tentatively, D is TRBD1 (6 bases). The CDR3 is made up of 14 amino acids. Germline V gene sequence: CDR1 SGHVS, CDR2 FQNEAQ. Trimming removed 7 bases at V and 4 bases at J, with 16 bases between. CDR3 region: CASTPGRGGETQYF. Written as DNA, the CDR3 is TGTGCCAGCACCCCGGGCAGGGGTGGAGAGACCCAGTACTTC.

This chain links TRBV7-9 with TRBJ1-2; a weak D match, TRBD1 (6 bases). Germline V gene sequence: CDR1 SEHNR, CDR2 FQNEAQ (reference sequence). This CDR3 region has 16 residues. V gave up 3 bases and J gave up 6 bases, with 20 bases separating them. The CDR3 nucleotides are TGTGCCAGCAGCTTTAGACAGGCGGCTTTTGGGGATGGCTACACCTTC. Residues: CASSFRQAAFGDGYTF.

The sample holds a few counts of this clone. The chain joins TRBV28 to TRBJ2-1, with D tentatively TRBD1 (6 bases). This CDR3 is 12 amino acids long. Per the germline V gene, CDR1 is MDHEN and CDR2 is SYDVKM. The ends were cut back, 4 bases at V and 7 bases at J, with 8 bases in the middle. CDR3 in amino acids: CASSWGRNEQFF. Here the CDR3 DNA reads TGTGCCAGCAGTTGGGGGCGGAATGAGCAGTTCTTC.

In DNA form, the CDR3 reads TGTGCCAGCAGCCAACTTGACAGGCAAGCTTTCTTT. It yields the protein CASSQLDRQAFF. The J gene is TRBJ1-1, the V gene TRBV3-1 (or the pseudogene TRBV3-2); D is perhaps TRBD1 (6 bases). This CDR3 is 12 amino acids long. Looked up from germline, CDR1 is LGHDT and CDR2 is YNNKEL (reference sequence). Trimming pared 2 bases from V and 9 bases from J, leaving 10 bases between.